A single sample gave rise to the 18 T cell receptor beta chains below, sequenced in a study of vaccination effects on CD4 cells after COVID-19. No antigen has been identified for these receptors. Expansion with viral peptide pools was applied to antigen-specific CD4+ T cells by the ViraFEST assay prior to sequencing. A roughly 10-day culture period preceded the isolation of CD4+ T cells. Vaccine recipients lacked prior SARS-CoV-2 infection and had negative nucleocapsid antibodies. Repertoires were generated with immunoSEQ multiplex PCR, while TCRdb's copy carries only in-frame clones and drops some. The sample lists 30,000 to 35,000 clones; around 73% were seen once. The sequenced sample was CD4+ T cells from PBMCs cultured with HCoV-OC43 spike peptides, obtained before COVID-19 vaccination. As to subset: HCoV-OC43 spike overlapping peptide pool stimulation. The receptors were sampled from a human donor who received a COVID-19 vaccine.

The rearrangement uses TRBV7-2 and TRBJ1-6; D gene unclear. The CDR3 loop spans 16 amino acids. V lost 4 bases, J lost 9 bases, and 19 bases lay in between. CDR1 is SGHTA and CDR2 is FQGNSA in the germline V gene. Here the CDR3 reads CASSSSPPGLASPLHF. Here the CDR3 DNA reads TGTGCCAGCAGCTCCTCCCCGCCGGGTTTGGCTTCACCCCTCCACTTT. Together with reference TRBV7-2 and TRBJ1-6, the CDR3 gives the full variable domain: GAGVSQSPSNKVTEKGKDVELRCDPISGHTALYWYRQSLGQGLEFLIYFQGNSAPDKSGLPSDRFSAERTGGSVSTLTIQRTQQEDSAVYLCASSSSPPGLASPLHFGNGTRLTVT.

The J gene is TRBJ1-4, the V gene TRBV5-1; a weak D match, TRBD1 (6 bases). Per germline, CDR1 SGHRS and CDR2 YFSETQ. The CDR3 is 16 residues long. The V end lost 0 bases, the J end lost 5 bases, and 14 bases lay between the germline ends. The CDR3: CASSLAIGGRNEKLFF. CDR3 coding DNA: TGCGCCAGCAGCTTGGCCATCGGGGGGCGGAATGAAAAACTGTTTTTT.

The chain couples TRBV2 to TRBJ2-1; D uncertain. V gave up 4 bases and J gave up 2 bases, with 9 bases separating them. The CDR3 runs 14 residues. Germline CDR1 is SNHLY and CDR2 is FYNNEI. CDR3 sequence: CASSVGQAYNEQFF. The CDR3 coding sequence is TGTGCCAGCAGTGTTGGGCAGGCCTACAATGAGCAGTTCTTC.

V and J are TRBV13 and TRBJ2-1, with D possibly being TRBD2 (6 bases). Germline loops: CDR1 PRHDT, CDR2 FYEKMQ (reference sequence). This CDR3 spans 16 amino acids. Deletions cut 5 bases from V and 8 bases from J, with 22 bases between. The CDR3: CASSLVGLFGGDEQFF. CDR3 in DNA: TGTGCCAGCAGCCTAGTCGGGCTTTTCGGGGGAGATGAGCAGTTCTTC.

This clone has just a few counts. The chain combines TRBV20-1 with TRBJ2-2; D gene uncertain. CDR3 length: 17 amino acids. V was pared by 3 bases and J by 0 bases, with 17 bases between. CDR1 is DFQATT and CDR2 is SNEGSKA in the germline V gene (reference sequence). The CDR3 loop reads CSASGGGGLANTGELFF. CDR3 DNA sequence: TGCAGTGCTAGTGGTGGTGGCGGCCTCGCGAACACCGGGGAGCTGTTTTTT.

The rearrangement uses TRBV3-1 (or the pseudogene TRBV3-2) and TRBJ2-5, with 10 bases fitting TRBD2. Germline V CDR1 and CDR2: LGHDT, YNNKEL (reference sequence). This CDR3 is 16 amino acids long. The ends lost 0 bases at V and 7 bases at J; junction bases unmatched: 8. The CDR3 here is CASSQDWTSGTGTQYF. Here the CDR3 DNA reads TGTGCCAGCAGCCAAGATTGGACTAGCGGTACGGGGACCCAGTACTTC.

CDR3 coding DNA: TGTGCCAGTAGACTGACAGGGAGGAAACAGCCCCAGCATTTT. Protein: CASRLTGRKQPQHF. This chain joins TRBV19 and TRBJ1-5; 7 bases are shared with TRBD1. V trimming: 6 bases; J trimming: 7 bases; junction bases outside the gene matches: 9. The V gene's germline CDR1 is LNHDA and CDR2 SQIVND (reference sequence). This CDR3 is built from 14 residues.

The chain joins TRBV12-5 to TRBJ1-5; 9 bases line up with TRBD1. With 6 bases clipped from V and 7 bases from J, the junction kept 10 bases outside the gene matches. Looked up from germline, CDR1 is LGHNT and CDR2 is FRNRAP. The CDR3 length is 15 residues. The CDR3 DNA reads TGTGCTAGTGGCCGGGGGGACAGGGTTGGGCAGCCCCAGCATTTT. Amino acid sequence: CASGRGDRVGQPQHF.

In this sample, this clone turned up a few times. The CDR3 DNA reads TGTGCCAGCTCAACCAATAATTCACCCCTCCACTTT. As protein: CASSTNNSPLHF. The rearrangement joins TRBV18 to TRBJ1-6; the D is unclear. V shed 5 bases and J shed 5 bases, with 4 bases lying between them. This CDR3 has 12 residues. Germline CDR1 reads KGHSH; CDR2 reads LQKENI.

The chain combines TRBV28 with TRBJ1-5; 9 nucleotides match TRBD1. Germline-derived CDR1 and CDR2 are MDHEN and SYDVKM. Losses at the gene ends were 6 bases for V and 2 bases for J; bases not matched to a gene: 2. CDR3 length equals 14 residues. Written as DNA, the CDR3 is TGTGCCAGCAGAAGACAGGGGGGCAATCAGCCCCAGCATTTT. Residues: CASRRQGGNQPQHF.

This clone appeared a single time. The CDR3 DNA is TGTGCCAGCAGTGGGGGGACTAGCGGGGCCTCGCGACAGTATTTT. This sequence encodes CASSGGTSGASRQYF. The V gene is TRBV2, the J gene TRBJ2-3, with 13 bases that match TRBD2. The CDR3 extends over 15 amino acids. Germline CDR1 and CDR2: SNHLY and FYNNEI. V lost 4 bases, J lost 12 bases, and 10 bases stayed unmatched. Filled out from reference TRBV2 and TRBJ2-3, the complete variable domain reads EPEVTQTPSHQVTQMGQEVILRCVPISNHLYFYWYRQILGQKVEFLVSFYNNEISEKSEIFDDQFSVERPDGSNFTLKIRSTKLEDSAMYFCASSGGTSGASRQYFGPGTRLTVL.

This rearrangement joins TRBV29-1 to TRBJ2-3; tentatively, D is TRBD1 (6 bases). CDR1 and CDR2 (germline): SQVTM, ANQGSEA. Trimming removed 3 bases from V and 7 bases from J, with 14 bases in between. This CDR3 spans 13 amino acids. This chain's CDR3 is CSVEVTQGNTQYF. CDR3 DNA sequence: TGCAGCGTTGAGGTAACCCAGGGGAATACGCAGTATTTT.

This clone was seen a few times. The J gene is TRBJ2-7, the V gene TRBV28, with D tentatively TRBD2 (6 bases). The ends were cut back, 5 bases at V and 4 bases at J, with 12 bases in the middle. Germline values: CDR1 MDHEN, CDR2 SYDVKM. This CDR3 has 13 residues. CDR3 sequence reads: CASSLGGPYEQYF. CDR3 nucleotides: TGTGCCAGCAGTCTCGGGGGACCGTACGAGCAGTACTTC.

V is TRBV5-5 and J is TRBJ2-5; a possible D gene is TRBD1 (6 bases). The CDR3 consists of 15 residues. Trimming stripped 5 bases from V and 5 bases from J, with 19 bases between. Germline values: CDR1 SGHKS, CDR2 YYEKEE (reference sequence). The CDR3 sequence: CASRVRDNREETQYF. The CDR3 coding sequence is TGTGCCAGCAGAGTCCGGGACAATCGCGAGGAGACCCAGTACTTC.

The J gene is TRBJ2-2, the V gene TRBV18, with 7 bases that match TRBD1. The junction had 6 bases not matched to a gene; V was cut back by 2 bases and J by 6 bases. Germline lookup yields CDR1 KGHSH and CDR2 LQKENI. The CDR3 has 15 amino acids. CDR3 loop: CASSPADRLSGELFF. DNA of the CDR3: TGTGCCAGCTCACCAGCGGACAGGTTGTCCGGGGAGCTGTTTTTT. Full variable domain (rest looked up from reference TRBV18 and TRBJ2-2): NAGVMQNPRHLVRRRGQEARLRCSPMKGHSHVYWYRQLPEEGLKFMVYLQKENIIDESGMPKERFSAEFPKEGPSILRIQQVVRGDSAAYFCASSPADRLSGELFFGEGSRLTVL.

V and J are TRBV27 and TRBJ1-5; 9 bases map to TRBD1. The CDR3 is 14 residues long. Germline assignment: CDR1 MNHEY and CDR2 SMNVEV (reference sequence). Trimming took 6 bases from V and 4 from J; bases not matched to a gene: 4. The CDR3, as DNA: TGTGCCAGCAGACAAGGGACAGGGAATCAGCCCCAGCATTTT. Translated: CASRQGTGNQPQHF.

The V gene is TRBV5-1, the J gene TRBJ2-3, with 10 bases aligning to TRBD2. Germline CDR1 is SGHRS and CDR2 is YFSETQ. The CDR3 has 15 amino acids. V lost 5 bases to trimming and J lost 2 bases; unmatched junction nucleotides: 5. In nucleotides, the CDR3 is TGCGCCAGCAGGGGCACTAGCGGGGTCACAGATACGCAGTATTTT. Translation: CASRGTSGVTDTQYF.

The chain recombines TRBV5-5 with TRBJ2-3; TRBD2 aligns across 9 bases. CDR3 length: 14 residues. In germline, CDR1 is SGHKS, CDR2 YYEKEE (reference sequence). J lost 5 bases, V lost 5 bases, and 6 bases had no gene match. The CDR3 protein is CASRRELAGDTQYF. The CDR3 nucleotides read TGTGCCAGCAGGCGGGAACTAGCGGGAGATACGCAGTATTTT.